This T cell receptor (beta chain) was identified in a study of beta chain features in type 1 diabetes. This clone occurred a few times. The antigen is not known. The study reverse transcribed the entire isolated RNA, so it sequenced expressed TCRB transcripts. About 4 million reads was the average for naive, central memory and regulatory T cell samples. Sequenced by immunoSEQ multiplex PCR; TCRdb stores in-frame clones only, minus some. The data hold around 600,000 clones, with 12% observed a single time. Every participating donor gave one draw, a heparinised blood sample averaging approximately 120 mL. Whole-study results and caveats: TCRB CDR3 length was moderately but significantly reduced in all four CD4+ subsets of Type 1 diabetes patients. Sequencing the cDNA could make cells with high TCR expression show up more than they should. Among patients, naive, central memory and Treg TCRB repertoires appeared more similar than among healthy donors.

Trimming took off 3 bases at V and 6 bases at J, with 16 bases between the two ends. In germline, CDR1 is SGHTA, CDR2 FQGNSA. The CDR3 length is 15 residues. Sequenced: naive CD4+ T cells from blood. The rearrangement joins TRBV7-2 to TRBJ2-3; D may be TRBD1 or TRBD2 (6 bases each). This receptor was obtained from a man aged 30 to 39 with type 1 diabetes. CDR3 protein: CASSFGGGTPDTQYF. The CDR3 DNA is TGTGCCAGCAGCTTCGGAGGGGGGACACCCGATACGCAGTATTTT.